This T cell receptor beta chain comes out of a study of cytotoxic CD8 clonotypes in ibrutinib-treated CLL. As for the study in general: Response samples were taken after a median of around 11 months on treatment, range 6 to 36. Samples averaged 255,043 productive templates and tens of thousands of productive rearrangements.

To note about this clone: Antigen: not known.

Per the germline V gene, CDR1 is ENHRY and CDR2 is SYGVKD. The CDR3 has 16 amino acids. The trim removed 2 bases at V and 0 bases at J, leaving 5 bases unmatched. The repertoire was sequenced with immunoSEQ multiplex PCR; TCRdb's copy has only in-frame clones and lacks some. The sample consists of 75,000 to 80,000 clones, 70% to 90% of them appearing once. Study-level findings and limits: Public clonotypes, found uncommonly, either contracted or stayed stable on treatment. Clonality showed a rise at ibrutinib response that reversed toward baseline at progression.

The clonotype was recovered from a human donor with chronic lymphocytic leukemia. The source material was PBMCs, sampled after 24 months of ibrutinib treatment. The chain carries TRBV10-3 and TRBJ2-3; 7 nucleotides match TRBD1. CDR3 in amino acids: CAISEADRLSTDTQYF. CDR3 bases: TGTGCCATCAGTGAGGCGGACAGGCTTAGCACAGATACGCAGTATTTT.